The 11 T cell receptor beta chains in this list originate from one sample, sequenced in a study of cytomegalovirus exposure and HLA in healthy donors. The primer mix had 60 Vbeta and 13 Jbeta primers. Produced via immunoSEQ multiplex PCR; TCRdb's table is partial and in-frame only. The sample has roughly 250,000 clones, under 90% seen once. Sequenced sample: PBMCs. These receptors all stem from a girl aged 2 to 9 in good health and CMV-seronegative.

The chain uses TRBV5-6 and TRBJ2-6, with D maybe TRBD1 (5 bases). Trimming cost V 1 base and J 0 bases, with 17 bases left between them. The CDR3 length is 19 residues. Germline V CDR1 and CDR2: SGHDT, YYEEEE. For the CDR3, the DNA is TGTGCCAGCAGCTTGTGGGGCAGGCACACTTACTCTGGGGCCAACGTCCTGACTTTC. Translating gives CASSLWGRHTYSGANVLTF.

This clone was detected a few times. J is TRBJ2-1 and V is TRBV11-2; 10 positions match TRBD2. The CDR3 loop spans 15 amino acids. Germline V gene lookup returns CDR1 SGHAT and CDR2 FQNNGV. Trimming cost V 4 bases and J 7 bases; bases outside gene matches: 7. The CDR3 DNA is TGTGCCAGCAGCTGGAGCGGGGGGGCGGGGAATGAGCAGTTCTTC. Translation gives CASSWSGGAGNEQFF.

This clone has only one observation. V gene TRBV5-1 combines with J gene TRBJ2-1, with a tentative D call TRBD2 (5 bases). CDR1 SGHRS and CDR2 YFSETQ come from the germline V gene. This CDR3 has 14 amino acids. V lost 4 bases to trimming and J lost 7 bases, with 15 bases between them. The CDR3 here is CASSTGNRQNEQFF. DNA for the CDR3: TGCGCCAGCAGCACCGGGAACCGTCAGAATGAGCAGTTCTTC. Full variable domain (missing parts from reference TRBV5-1 and TRBJ2-1): KAGVTQTPRYLIKTRGQQVTLSCSPISGHRSVSWYQQTPGQGLQFLFEYFSETQRNKGNFPGRFSGRQFSNSRSEMNVSTLELGDSALYLCASSTGNRQNEQFFGPGTRLTVL.

The gene calls are TRBV9 and TRBJ2-3; 9 bases fit TRBD2. The CDR3 loop spans 19 amino acids. CDR1 and CDR2 (germline): SGDLS, YYNGEE. Trimming removed 2 bases from V and 2 bases from J; junction bases left unmatched: 15. Written as DNA, the CDR3 is TGTGCCAGCAGCGTGGTCCCCCTTAAGCGGGGGGTCAACACAGATACGCAGTATTTT. This encodes CASSVVPLKRGVNTDTQYF. Full variable domain (rest looked up from reference TRBV9 and TRBJ2-3): DSGVTQTPKHLITATGQRVTLRCSPRSGDLSVYWYQQSLDQGLQFLIQYYNGEERAKGNILERFSAQQFPDLHSELNLSSLELGDSALYFCASSVVPLKRGVNTDTQYFGPGTRLTVL.

The gene calls are TRBV9 and TRBJ1-4; D might be TRBD1 (5 bases). Germline V gene sequence: CDR1 SGDLS, CDR2 YYNGEE. V lost 4 bases and J 6 bases, leaving 19 bases between the germline ends. This CDR3 has 16 residues. The CDR3 bases are TGTGCCAGCAGCCCCCGACCCACCAGCAGGGATGAAAAACTGTTTTTT. Its translation: CASSPRPTSRDEKLFF. Using reference TRBV9 and TRBJ1-4 for the parts outside the CDR3, the full variable domain is DSGVTQTPKHLITATGQRVTLRCSPRSGDLSVYWYQQSLDQGLQFLIQYYNGEERAKGNILERFSAQQFPDLHSELNLSSLELGDSALYFCASSPRPTSRDEKLFFGSGTQLSVL.

The gene calls are TRBV5-1 and TRBJ2-7; 9 bases are shared with TRBD1. V lost 4 bases to trimming and J lost 3 bases; unmatched junction nucleotides: 11. CDR1 and CDR2 from the germline V gene are SGHRS and YFSETQ. This CDR3 has 16 residues. CDR3 nucleotide sequence: TGCGCCAGCAGCCTCGGGACAGGGACGAGCATCTACGAGCAGTACTTC. As protein: CASSLGTGTSIYEQYF.

The chain couples TRBV19 to TRBJ1-5, with D possibly TRBD1 on 6 matching bases. Germline V gene sequence: CDR1 LNHDA, CDR2 SQIVND (reference sequence). The CDR3 extends over 16 amino acids. Trimming removed 6 bases from V and 3 bases from J, with 18 bases in between. The CDR3 nucleotides read TGTGCCAGTAGAGGTTCCCGACAGGCCCCCAATCAGCCCCAGCATTTT. Translated, it gives CASRGSRQAPNQPQHF.

The chain combines TRBV28 with TRBJ2-7; 10 bases align to TRBD1. The germline V gene has CDR1 MDHEN and CDR2 SYDVKM. This CDR3 is built from 15 residues. V gave up 5 bases and J gave up 0 bases; unmatched junction bases: 4. This chain's CDR3 is CASSRRTGGSYEQYF. The CDR3 DNA reads TGTGCCAGCAGTCGAAGGACAGGGGGCTCCTACGAGCAGTACTTC.

The rearrangement joins TRBV11-2 to TRBJ2-2, with 10 bases lining up with TRBD1. V trimming: 7 bases; J trimming: 6 bases; junction bases outside the gene matches: 8. This CDR3 has 15 residues. CDR1 and CDR2 (germline): SGHAT, FQNNGV. CDR3 protein: CASIPGQGMAGELFF. As DNA, the CDR3 is TGTGCCAGCATCCCGGGACAGGGGATGGCCGGGGAGCTGTTTTTT.

The J gene is TRBJ1-1, the V gene TRBV5-6, with D tentatively TRBD1 (6 bases). Germline loops: CDR1 SGHDT, CDR2 YYEEEE. The CDR3 spans 12 residues. Trimming cost V 3 bases and J 11 bases, with 14 bases left between them. CDR3 sequence (DNA): TGTGCCAGCAGCTCCTCAGGACAGACGGCTTTCTTT. Amino acids: CASSSSGQTAFF.

The chain uses TRBV7-9 and TRBJ2-7; D might be TRBD2 (6 bases). CDR1 is SEHNR and CDR2 is FQNEAQ in the germline V gene (reference sequence). CDR3 size: 13 residues. With 5 bases removed from V and 2 bases from J, the gap between germline ends came to 10 bases. CDR3 protein: CASSPRTTYEQYF. The CDR3 DNA reads as TGTGCCAGCAGCCCACGGACTACCTACGAGCAGTACTTC.